The rows below give T cell receptor beta chains drawn from one sample of a study of OX40 agonist ivuxolimab in advanced cancers. The repertoire was sequenced with immunoSEQ multiplex PCR; TCRdb's copy has only in-frame clones and lacks some. This table has over 80,000 clones, more than 75% appearing once. Source: CD4+ or CD8+ T cells sorted from blood, taken in a trial of the OX40 agonist ivuxolimab. Every receptor here comes from an adult with an advanced solid tumor such as melanoma, head and neck, liver or kidney cancer. Each CDR3 is given with its conserved first and last residue. A D gene is named only where the DNA matches it firmly. The size entry is marked missing in some rows and otherwise reads once, few, many or a size class.

V	D	J	size	DNA	CDR3
TRBV7-9	TRBD2	TRBJ2-1	NA	TGTGCCAGCAGCTTATCTAGCGGGAGACCCTCCTACAATGAGCAGTTCTTC	CASSLSSGRPSYNEQFF
TRBV2	NA	TRBJ2-3	NA	TGTGCCAGCATAGGACCGGGACGCACAGATACGCAGTATTTT	CASIGPGRTDTQYF
TRBV5-1	NA	TRBJ1-1	few	TGCGCCAGCAGCTTGACTGGACAGAACACTGAAGCTTTCTTT	CASSLTGQNTEAFF
TRBV7-8	NA	TRBJ2-5	NA	TGTGCCAGCAGTCGCAAAAGTAGAGTGTTCGGTGAGACCCAGTACTTC	CASSRKSRVFGETQYF
TRBV6-5	NA	TRBJ2-1	NA	TGTGCCAGCAGTGCCAACAATGAGCAGTTCTTC	CASSANNEQFF
TRBV5-4	TRBD2	TRBJ2-5	NA	TGTGCCAGCACCCTTGGGGGTAGCGGGAGGACACAAGAGACCCAGTACTTC	CASTLGGSGRTQETQYF
TRBV28	NA	TRBJ2-6	NA	TGTGCCAGCAGTGGCCAACAGGGTAAACCTGGGGCCAACGTCCTGACTTTC	CASSGQQGKPGANVLTF
TRBV2	NA	TRBJ2-3	NA	TGTGCCAGCAGTGAAGGGGAGACAGCGCAGTATTTT	CASSEGETAQYF
TRBV7-3	NA	TRBJ2-5	NA	TGTGCCAGCAGCGCGACTAGAGGGGAGACCCAGTACTTC	CASSATRGETQYF
TRBV7-7	TRBD2	TRBJ2-1	NA	TGTGCCAGCAGCGTACCGACTAGCGGGGATTACAATGAGCAGTTCTTC	CASSVPTSGDYNEQFF
TRBV28	NA	TRBJ1-4	NA	TGTGCCAGCAGGACACCGCATAATGAAAAACTGTTTTTT	CASRTPHNEKLFF